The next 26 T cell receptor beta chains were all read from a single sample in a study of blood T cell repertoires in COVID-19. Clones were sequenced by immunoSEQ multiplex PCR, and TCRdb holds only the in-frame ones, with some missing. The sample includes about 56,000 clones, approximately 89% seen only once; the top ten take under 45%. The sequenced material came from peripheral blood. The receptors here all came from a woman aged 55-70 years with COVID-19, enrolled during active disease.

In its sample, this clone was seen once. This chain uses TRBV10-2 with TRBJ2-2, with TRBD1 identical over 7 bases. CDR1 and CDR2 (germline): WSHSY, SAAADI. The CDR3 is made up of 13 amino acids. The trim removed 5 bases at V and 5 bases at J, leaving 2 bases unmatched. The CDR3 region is CASSPQGTGELFF. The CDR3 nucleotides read TGCGCCAGCAGTCCACAGGGGACCGGGGAGCTGTTTTTT.

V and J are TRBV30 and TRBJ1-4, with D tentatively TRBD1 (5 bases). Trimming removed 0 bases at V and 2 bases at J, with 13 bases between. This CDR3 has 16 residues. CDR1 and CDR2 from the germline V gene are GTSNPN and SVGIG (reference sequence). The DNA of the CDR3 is TGTGCCTGGAGTGTAGAATACAGGATTACTAATGAAAAACTGTTTTTT. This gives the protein CAWSVEYRITNEKLFF.

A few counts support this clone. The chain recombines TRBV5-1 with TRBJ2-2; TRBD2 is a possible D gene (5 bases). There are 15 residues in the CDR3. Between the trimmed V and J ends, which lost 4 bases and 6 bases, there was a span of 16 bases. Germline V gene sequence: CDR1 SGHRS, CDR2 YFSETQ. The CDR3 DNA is TGCGCCAGCAGCGCGGCGGGTCCCTCCGCCGGGGAGCTGTTTTTT. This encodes CASSAAGPSAGELFF.

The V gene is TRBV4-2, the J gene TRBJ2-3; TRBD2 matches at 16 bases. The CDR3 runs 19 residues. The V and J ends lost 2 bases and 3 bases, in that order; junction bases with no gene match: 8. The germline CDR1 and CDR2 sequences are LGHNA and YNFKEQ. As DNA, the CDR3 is TGTGCCAGCAGCCAAACAGGGACTAGCGGGGGGGCCGGAACAGATACGCAGTATTTT. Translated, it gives CASSQTGTSGGAGTDTQYF.

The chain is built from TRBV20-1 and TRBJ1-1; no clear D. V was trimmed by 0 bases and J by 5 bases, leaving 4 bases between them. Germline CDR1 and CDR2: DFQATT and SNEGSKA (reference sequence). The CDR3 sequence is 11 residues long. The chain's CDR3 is CSARDLTEAFF. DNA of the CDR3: TGCAGTGCTAGAGATTTAACTGAAGCTTTCTTT.

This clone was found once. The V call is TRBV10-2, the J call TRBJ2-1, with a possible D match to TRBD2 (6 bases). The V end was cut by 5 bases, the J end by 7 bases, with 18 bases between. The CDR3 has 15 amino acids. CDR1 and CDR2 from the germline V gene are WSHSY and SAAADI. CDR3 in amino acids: CASSRIAAEGNEQFF. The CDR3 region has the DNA TGCGCCAGCAGTAGGATAGCGGCAGAAGGAAATGAGCAGTTCTTC.

This CDR3 is CASSSRNQPQHF. In DNA, the CDR3 is TGTGCCAGCAGCTCCCGGAATCAGCCCCAGCATTTT. V gene TRBV5-8 combines with J gene TRBJ1-5; D not resolved. Germline V gene lookup returns CDR1 SGHTS and CDR2 YDEGEE. CDR3 length: 12 amino acids. V lost 3 bases, J lost 4 bases, and 5 bases lay in between. Complete variable domain (other parts from reference TRBV5-8 and TRBJ1-5): EAGVTQSPTHLIKTRGQQATLRCSPISGHTSVYWYQQALGLGLQFLLWYDEGEERNRGNFPPRFSGRQFPNYSSELNVNALELEDSALYLCASSSRNQPQHFGDGTRLSIL.

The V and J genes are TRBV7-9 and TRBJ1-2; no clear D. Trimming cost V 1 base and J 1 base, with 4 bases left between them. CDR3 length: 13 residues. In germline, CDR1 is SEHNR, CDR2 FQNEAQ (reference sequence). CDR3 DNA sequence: TGTGCCAGCAGCTTAGACAGTAACTATGGCTACACCTTC. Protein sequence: CASSLDSNYGYTF.

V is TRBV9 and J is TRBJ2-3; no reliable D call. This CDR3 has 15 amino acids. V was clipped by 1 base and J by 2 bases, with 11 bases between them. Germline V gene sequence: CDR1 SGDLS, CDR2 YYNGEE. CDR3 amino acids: CASSVQWHNTDTQYF. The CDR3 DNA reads TGTGCCAGCAGCGTACAATGGCATAACACAGATACGCAGTATTTT.

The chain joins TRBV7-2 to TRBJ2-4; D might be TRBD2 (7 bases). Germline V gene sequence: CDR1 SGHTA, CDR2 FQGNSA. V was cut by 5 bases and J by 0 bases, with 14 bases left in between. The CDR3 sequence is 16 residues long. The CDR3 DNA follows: TGTGCCAGCAGCCTCCGGCGGGGGCTAGCCAAAAACATTCAGTACTTC. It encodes CASSLRRGLAKNIQYF.

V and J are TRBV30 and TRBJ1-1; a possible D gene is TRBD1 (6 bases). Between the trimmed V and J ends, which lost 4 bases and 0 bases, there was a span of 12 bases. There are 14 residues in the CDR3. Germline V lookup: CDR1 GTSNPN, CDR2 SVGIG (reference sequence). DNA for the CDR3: TGTGCCTGGACGAGGGGGGGCATGAACACTGAAGCTTTCTTT. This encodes CAWTRGGMNTEAFF.

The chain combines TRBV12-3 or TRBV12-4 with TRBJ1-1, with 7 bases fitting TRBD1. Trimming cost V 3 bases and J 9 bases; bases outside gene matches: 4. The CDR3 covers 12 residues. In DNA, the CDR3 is TGTGCCAGCAGTTTGGAGGGGGCGAAAGCTTTCTTT. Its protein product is CASSLEGAKAFF.

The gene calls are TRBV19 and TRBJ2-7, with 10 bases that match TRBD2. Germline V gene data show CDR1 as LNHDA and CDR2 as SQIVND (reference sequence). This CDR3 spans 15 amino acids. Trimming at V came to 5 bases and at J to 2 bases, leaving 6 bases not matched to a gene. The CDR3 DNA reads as TGTGCCAGTAGTCCGATAGCGGGAGGAACCTACGAGCAGTACTTC. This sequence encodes CASSPIAGGTYEQYF.

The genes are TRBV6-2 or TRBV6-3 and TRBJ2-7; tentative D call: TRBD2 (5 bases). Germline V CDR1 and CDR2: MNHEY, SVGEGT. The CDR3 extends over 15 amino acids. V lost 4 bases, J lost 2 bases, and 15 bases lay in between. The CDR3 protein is CASSSRPAAPYEQYF. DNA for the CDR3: TGTGCCAGCAGTTCCCGTCCAGCGGCCCCCTACGAGCAGTACTTC.

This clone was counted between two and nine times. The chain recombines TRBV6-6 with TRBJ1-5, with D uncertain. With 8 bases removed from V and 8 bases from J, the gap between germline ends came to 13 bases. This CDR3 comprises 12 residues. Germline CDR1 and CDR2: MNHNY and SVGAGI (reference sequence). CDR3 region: CASDLPGEPQHF. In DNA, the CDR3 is TGTGCCAGCGATCTCCCGGGAGAGCCCCAGCATTTT.

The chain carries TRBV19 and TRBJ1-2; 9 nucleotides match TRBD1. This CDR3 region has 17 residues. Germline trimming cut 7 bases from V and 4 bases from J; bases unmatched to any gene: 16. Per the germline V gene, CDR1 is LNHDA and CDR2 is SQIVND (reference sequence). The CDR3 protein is CASTSSDRGGSSYGYTF. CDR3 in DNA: TGTGCCAGTACCTCCTCGGACAGGGGTGGGAGTAGCTATGGCTACACCTTC.

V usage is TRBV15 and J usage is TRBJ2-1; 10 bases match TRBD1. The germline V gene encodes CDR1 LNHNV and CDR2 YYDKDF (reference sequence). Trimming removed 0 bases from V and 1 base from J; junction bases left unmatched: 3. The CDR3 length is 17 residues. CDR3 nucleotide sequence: TGTGCCACCAGCAGAGAAAGGGACAGGGGATCCTACAATGAGCAGTTCTTC. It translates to CATSRERDRGSYNEQFF.

As DNA, the CDR3 is TGTGCCAGCAGTGAGCACGCAGGGGCCAGAATGCGCGGAGAAGCTTTCTTT. Amino acid sequence: CASSEHAGARMRGEAFF. This chain joins TRBV6-4 and TRBJ1-1, with D possibly being TRBD1 (6 bases). CDR3 length: 17 amino acids. V was pared by 3 bases and J by 8 bases, with 25 bases between. CDR1 and CDR2 from the germline V gene are MRHNA and SNTAGT.

Here the CDR3 DNA reads TGTGCCACCGGGTCGAACTCTGGAAACACCATATATTTT. Amino acids: CATGSNSGNTIYF. The J gene is TRBJ1-3, the V gene TRBV7-2; D uncertain. Germline values: CDR1 SGHTA, CDR2 FQGNSA. This CDR3 has 13 amino acids. V shed 10 bases and J shed 0 bases, with 10 bases lying between them.

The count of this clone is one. As DNA, the CDR3 is TGTGCCAGCAGCCAAGATATCGCTGGGACAGGGAACAATGAGCAGTTCTTC. Translating gives CASSQDIAGTGNNEQFF. The chain joins TRBV4-2 to TRBJ2-1, with TRBD1 matching 9 bases. V was pared by 0 bases and J by 5 bases, with 8 bases of the junction left unmatched. This CDR3 region has 17 residues. Germline loops: CDR1 LGHNA, CDR2 YNFKEQ.

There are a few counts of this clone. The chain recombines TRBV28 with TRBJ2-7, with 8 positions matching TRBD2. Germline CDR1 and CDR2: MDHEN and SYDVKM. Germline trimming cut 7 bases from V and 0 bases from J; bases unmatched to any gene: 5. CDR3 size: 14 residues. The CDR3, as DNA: TGTGCCAGCATCCGGGGGGGTTTCTCCTACGAGCAGTACTTC. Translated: CASIRGGFSYEQYF.

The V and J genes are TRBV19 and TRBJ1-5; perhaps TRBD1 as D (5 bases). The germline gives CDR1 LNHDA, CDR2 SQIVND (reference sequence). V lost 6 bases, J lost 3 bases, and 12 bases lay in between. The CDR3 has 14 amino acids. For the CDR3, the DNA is TGTGCCAGTAGCCGGGGACTGGTCAATCAGCCCCAGCATTTT. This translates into CASSRGLVNQPQHF.

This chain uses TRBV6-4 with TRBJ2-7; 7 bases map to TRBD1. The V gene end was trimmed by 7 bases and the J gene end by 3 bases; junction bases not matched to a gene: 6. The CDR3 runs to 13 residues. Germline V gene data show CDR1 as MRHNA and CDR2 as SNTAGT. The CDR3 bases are TGTGCCAGCACCCGGGACAGTTACTACGAGCAGTACTTC. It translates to CASTRDSYYEQYF.

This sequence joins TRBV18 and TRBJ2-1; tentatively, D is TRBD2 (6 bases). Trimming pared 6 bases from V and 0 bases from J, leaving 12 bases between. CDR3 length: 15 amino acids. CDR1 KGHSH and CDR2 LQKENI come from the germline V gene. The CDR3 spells CASSLAPSSYNEQFF. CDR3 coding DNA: TGTGCCAGCTCCCTAGCGCCGAGCTCCTACAATGAGCAGTTCTTC.

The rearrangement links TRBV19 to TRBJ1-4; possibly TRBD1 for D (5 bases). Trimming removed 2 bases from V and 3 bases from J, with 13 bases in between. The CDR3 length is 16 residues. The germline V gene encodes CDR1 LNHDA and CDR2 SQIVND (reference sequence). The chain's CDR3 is CASSIMSRAANEKLFF. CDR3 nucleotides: TGTGCCAGTAGTATAATGTCCAGGGCTGCTAATGAAAAACTGTTTTTT.

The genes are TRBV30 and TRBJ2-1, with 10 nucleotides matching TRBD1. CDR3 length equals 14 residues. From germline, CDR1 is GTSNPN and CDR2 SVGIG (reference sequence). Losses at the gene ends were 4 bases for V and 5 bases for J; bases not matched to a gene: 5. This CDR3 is CAWKGQGPHNEQFF. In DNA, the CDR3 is TGTGCCTGGAAGGGACAGGGGCCCCACAATGAGCAGTTCTTC.